The 2 T cell receptor beta chains presented below share a single source sample, sequenced in a study of blood T cells in healthy people across ages. Primed by a sample-barcoded 5' primer and a J-beta primer mix, a second PCR proceeded for about 6 to 11 cycles. TCRdb called the 5' RACE reads again in MiXCR, with one record for every CDR3 protein. The sample has 600,000 or so distinct CDR3 sequences, under 30% seen once. Sequencing input: blood. Receptors originate from a woman of 80 years or more in good health.

This clonotype was found many times. V gene TRBV20-1 combines with J gene TRBJ1-2; TRBD1 might be the D (6 bases). The CDR3 covers 12 residues. Germline V gene lookup returns CDR1 DFQATT and CDR2 SNEGSKA (reference sequence). The CDR3 DNA sequence: TGCTCGGGGGGCAGCACCACCTATGGCTACACCTTC. This encodes CSGGSTTYGYTF.

This clonotype was observed at least ten times. This may come from a read error, since a much larger clone is one base off. This chain uses TRBV6-5 with TRBJ2-5, with D perhaps assigned TRBD1 or TRBD2 (5 bases each). This CDR3 spans 14 amino acids. Germline lookup yields CDR1 MNHEY and CDR2 SVGAGI. Trimming took off 6 bases at V and 11 bases at J, with 22 bases between the two ends. The CDR3 protein is CASSPFGGHNEQYF. The CDR3 region has the DNA TGTGCCAGCAGCCCTTTTGGGGGTCACAATGAGCAGTACTTC.